This T cell receptor beta chain was sequenced for a study of control samples from healthy donors and cancer patients. This table comes from immunoSEQ multiplex PCR, and its TCRdb copy is limited to in-frame clones, with some not included. Among about 65,000 clones listed, about nine tenths were seen once. CDR3 length equals 14 residues. Trimming stripped 2 bases from V and 7 bases from J, with 12 bases between. The germline V gene encodes CDR1 LGHDT and CDR2 YNNKEL (reference sequence). The chain uses TRBV3-1 (or the pseudogene TRBV3-2) and TRBJ2-1; D gene unclear. Sequencing was carried out using PBMCs. This clonotype originated in a woman in her forties or fifties with colorectal cancer. The CDR3 DNA follows: TGTGCCAGCAGCCAATTGTCTGAGTTAAATGAGCAGTTCTTC. Translation gives CASSQLSELNEQFF.